The 21 T cell receptor beta chains reported below all come from one sample, sequenced in a study of T cells in Graves' hyperthyroidism and ophthalmopathy. The source material, RNA transcripts, was used to amplify TCR beta CDR3 regions. HTBI primers were employed in a first-round RT-PCR of the TCR CDR3. TCRdb re-called the multiplex PCR reads with MiXCR, one entry per CDR3 protein. The sample includes 600,000 to 850,000 distinct CDR3 sequences, about 17% of them seen just once. The sequencing sample was made of blood. The receptors shown here come from a woman aged 50 to 60 with Graves' hyperthyroidism that later progressed to Graves' ophthalmopathy.

The table lists this clonotype with a few counts. The CDR3 DNA is TGTGCCAGCAGCCAGCAAGGACAGACCACCTATGGCTACACCTTC. Translated, it gives CASSQQGQTTYGYTF. The rearrangement joins TRBV14 to TRBJ1-2, with D perhaps TRBD1 (6 bases). The CDR3 is 15 residues long. The V end lost 3 bases, the J end lost 4 bases, and 15 bases lay between the germline ends. From germline, CDR1 is SGHDN and CDR2 FVKESK.

V gene TRBV6-2 or TRBV6-3 combines with J gene TRBJ1-1; possible D gene TRBD1, 5 bases. This CDR3 has 17 amino acids. Per germline, CDR1 MNHEY and CDR2 SVGEGT. V lost 2 bases and J 0 bases, leaving 16 bases between the germline ends. For the CDR3, the DNA is TGTGCCAGCAGTTACCCGATACAGGCTGATCTGAACACTGAAGCTTTCTTT. Amino acids: CASSYPIQADLNTEAFF.

The chain links TRBV6-1 to TRBJ1-2; 7 bases line up with TRBD1. V shed 6 bases, J shed 4 bases, and the junction held 14 bases outside the gene matches. Germline CDR1 reads MNHNS; CDR2 reads SASEGT. This CDR3 has 16 amino acids. This chain's CDR3 is CASRDLRDRYLYGYTF. CDR3 DNA: TGTGCCAGCAGAGACCTCCGGGACAGATACCTCTATGGCTACACCTTC.

This clonotype appeared many times. The CDR3 loop is CASSEAAVSTDTQYF. Here the CDR3 DNA reads TGTGCCAGCAGTGAAGCTGCGGTTAGCACAGATACGCAGTATTTT. V is TRBV2 and J is TRBJ2-3; D is unresolved. This CDR3 spans 15 amino acids. V lost 0 bases and J 0 bases, leaving 7 bases between the germline ends. From germline, CDR1 is SNHLY and CDR2 FYNNEI.

This clonotype was detected a few times. CDR3 region: CASSTRDINEKLFF. The CDR3 DNA reads TGTGCCAGTAGTACCCGGGACATCAATGAAAAACTGTTTTTT. The chain combines TRBV19 with TRBJ1-4, with a tentative D call TRBD1 (6 bases). The germline V gene encodes CDR1 LNHDA and CDR2 SQIVND (reference sequence). V lost 4 bases to trimming and J lost 5 bases, with 11 bases between them. This CDR3 contains 14 residues.

This clonotype was detected only a few times. This rearrangement joins TRBV10-3 to TRBJ1-2, with 8 positions matching TRBD1. After removal of 11 bases from V and 2 bases from J, the junction contained 7 bases not matched to a gene. Germline lookup yields CDR1 ENHRY and CDR2 SYGVKD. CDR3 length equals 13 residues. The CDR3 loop is CAAQGEANYGYTF. CDR3 bases: TGTGCCGCACAGGGGGAGGCCAACTATGGCTACACCTTC.

The chain employs TRBV7-3 and TRBJ2-1, with D unclear. The CDR3 length is 15 residues. The ends were cut back, 0 bases at V and 2 bases at J, with 8 bases in the middle. Per germline, CDR1 SGHTA and CDR2 FQGTGA. The CDR3: CASSLTSYTYNEQFF. CDR3 coding DNA: TGTGCCAGCAGCTTAACTTCCTATACCTACAATGAGCAGTTCTTC. The full variable domain, completed using reference TRBV7-3 and TRBJ2-1, is GAGVSQTPSNKVTEKGKYVELRCDPISGHTALYWYRQSLGQGPEFLIYFQGTGAADDSGLPNDRFFAVRPEGSVSTLKIQRTERGDSAVYLCASSLTSYTYNEQFFGPGTRLTVL.

The sample holds many counts of this clonotype. V is TRBV2 and J is TRBJ1-1; D gene unclear. This CDR3 has 14 amino acids. Per the germline V gene, CDR1 is SNHLY and CDR2 is FYNNEI. V lost 4 bases and J lost 0, with 9 bases in between. CDR3 bases: TGTGCCAGCAGTGTAAGGGCCTTGAACACTGAAGCTTTCTTT. Protein product: CASSVRALNTEAFF.

In its sample, this clonotype was seen a few times. This chain links TRBV13 with TRBJ2-2; D gene unclear. The CDR3 consists of 15 residues. V shed 5 bases and J shed 0 bases, with 10 bases lying between them. CDR1 PRHDT and CDR2 FYEKMQ come from the germline V gene (reference sequence). CDR3: CASSHRAANTGELFF. The DNA of the CDR3 is TGTGCCAGCAGCCATCGGGCAGCGAACACCGGGGAGCTGTTTTTT.

This clonotype was seen ten or more times. V and J are TRBV2 and TRBJ2-7, with D perhaps matching TRBD1 (6 bases). V lost 5 bases and J 2 bases, leaving 13 bases between the germline ends. Germline-derived CDR1 and CDR2 are SNHLY and FYNNEI. CDR3 size: 14 residues. The CDR3 region is CASSHRAVTYEQYF. DNA of the CDR3: TGTGCCAGCAGTCACAGGGCTGTCACCTACGAGCAGTACTTC.

The chain recombines TRBV12-3 or TRBV12-4 with TRBJ1-5; 7 bases agree with TRBD1. The CDR3 totals 15 residues. Trimming at V came to 5 bases and at J to 5 bases, leaving 9 bases not matched to a gene. CDR3 bases: TGTGCCAGCAGTCGGAGGGGACAGTTATATCAGCCCCAGCATTTT. Its protein product is CASSRRGQLYQPQHF.

The chain is built from TRBV7-8 and TRBJ2-7, with 7 bases fitting TRBD1. Trimming at V came to 4 bases and at J to 3 bases, leaving 12 bases not matched to a gene. There are 16 residues in the CDR3. CDR1 is SGHVS, CDR2 FQNEAQ, per germline. CDR3 residues: CASSSVIGTEDYEQYF. CDR3 in DNA: TGTGCCAGCAGCTCAGTGATTGGGACAGAAGACTACGAGCAGTACTTC.

This clonotype was observed at least ten times. The chain links TRBV12-3 or TRBV12-4 to TRBJ1-5; D may be TRBD1 (6 bases). V was cut by 6 bases and J by 1 base, with 19 bases left in between. The CDR3 runs to 17 residues. The CDR3 region has the DNA TGTGCCAGCAGGGCAACAGGGTTCCTGGGGAGCAATCAGCCCCAGCATTTT. Amino acids: CASRATGFLGSNQPQHF.

This chain links TRBV7-2 with TRBJ1-2, with TRBD1 identical over 7 bases. Germline V gene lookup returns CDR1 SGHTA and CDR2 FQGNSA. Germline trimming cut 2 bases from V and 4 bases from J; bases unmatched to any gene: 19. The CDR3 has 19 amino acids. As DNA, the CDR3 is TGTGCCAGCAGCTTAATATCGCCGGCGACAGGGCGGGTATCCTATGGCTACACCTTC. This sequence encodes CASSLISPATGRVSYGYTF.

The chain uses TRBV6-2 or TRBV6-3 and TRBJ1-4; D ambiguous. V shed 8 bases and J shed 4 bases, with 17 bases lying between them. CDR3 length: 15 residues. The germline V gene encodes CDR1 MNHEY and CDR2 SVGEGT. The CDR3 DNA follows: TGTGCCAGCGGAGTAGGCGGTATCAGTAATGAAAAACTGTTTTTT. Protein: CASGVGGISNEKLFF.

This clonotype was observed at least ten times. The CDR3 DNA sequence: TGCAGTGCTAGAGATCCCTGGACAGGGGCCACTGAAGCTTTCTTT. The encoded protein is CSARDPWTGATEAFF. This chain uses TRBV20-1 with TRBJ1-1, with 9 bases that match TRBD1. J gave up 4 bases and V 0 bases, and 6 bases lay outside the gene matches. The CDR3 loop spans 15 amino acids. Germline V gene data show CDR1 as DFQATT and CDR2 as SNEGSKA (reference sequence).

The table lists this clonotype with many counts. The chain has TRBV20-1 and TRBJ2-3; the D gene is possibly TRBD1 (5 bases). CDR1 and CDR2 (germline): DFQATT, SNEGSKA (reference sequence). Trimming stripped 0 bases from V and 6 bases from J, with 13 bases between. This CDR3 comprises 14 residues. The CDR3 DNA sequence: TGCAGTGCTAGAGATGGGGCCGAGGTGGATACGCAGTATTTT. Its translation: CSARDGAEVDTQYF.

In this sample, this clonotype turned up many times. V usage is TRBV20-1 and J usage is TRBJ1-1; D is uncertain. Deletions cut 1 base from V and 1 base from J, with 10 bases between. Germline V gene sequence: CDR1 DFQATT, CDR2 SNEGSKA (reference sequence). This CDR3 has 14 residues. CDR3 in amino acids: CSARAQRANTEAFF. CDR3 DNA: TGCAGTGCTAGAGCTCAGCGCGCGAACACTGAAGCTTTCTTT.

This clonotype has a handful of counts. The chain joins TRBV5-1 to TRBJ1-1; D is perhaps TRBD1 (6 bases). Trimming took off 0 bases at V and 5 bases at J, with 20 bases between the two ends. CDR3 length equals 17 residues. The germline V gene encodes CDR1 SGHRS and CDR2 YFSETQ. CDR3 sequence reads: CASSLEARQGHRTEAFF. For the CDR3, the DNA is TGCGCCAGCAGCTTGGAGGCGCGGCAGGGGCATAGGACTGAAGCTTTCTTT.

This clonotype was seen a few times. This chain connects TRBV5-1 to TRBJ2-3, with D maybe TRBD1 (6 bases). In germline, CDR1 is SGHRS, CDR2 YFSETQ. Trimming removed 7 bases from V and 8 bases from J, with 20 bases in between. CDR3 length: 14 amino acids. The CDR3 nucleotides are TGCGCCAGCCGCATAGACAGGATTCAGGGTACGCAGTATTTT. Protein sequence: CASRIDRIQGTQYF. Based on the CDR3 plus reference TRBV5-1 and TRBJ2-3, the full variable domain is KAGVTQTPRYLIKTRGQQVTLSCSPISGHRSVSWYQQTPGQGLQFLFEYFSETQRNKGNFPGRFSGRQFSNSRSEMNVSTLELGDSALYLCASRIDRIQGTQYFGPGTRLTVL.

This clonotype was seen many times. Written as DNA, the CDR3 is TGTGCCAGCAGTTCAGGACAGAAGTACACTGAAGCTTTCTTT. Residues: CASSSGQKYTEAFF. The chain employs TRBV27 and TRBJ1-1; a possible D gene is TRBD1 (6 bases). The CDR3 contains 14 residues. Trimming took 4 bases from V and 3 from J, leaving 12 bases between them. Germline-derived CDR1 and CDR2 are MNHEY and SMNVEV (reference sequence).